Only one count was recorded for the clone carrying this TCR beta chain. The data belong to a study of OX40 agonist ivuxolimab in advanced cancers. Some clones are missing from TCRdb's copy, which holds only in-frame ones; the method was immunoSEQ multiplex PCR. The sample shows around 82,000 clones, 88% of them seen only once. Individuals having autoimmune disease history or systemic immunosuppression were not enrolled. The clonotype was recovered from an adult with an advanced solid tumor such as melanoma, head and neck, liver or kidney cancer. The input for sequencing was CD4+ or CD8+ T cells sorted from blood, taken in a trial of the OX40 agonist ivuxolimab.

CDR3 nucleotides: TGCGCCAGCAGCGCCAGGACACAGGGCGGGGAGACCCAGTACTTC. This sequence encodes CASSARTQGGETQYF. V gene TRBV5-1 combines with J gene TRBJ2-5, with D perhaps TRBD1 (6 bases). The germline V and J ends were trimmed by 4 bases and 5 bases, with 18 bases remaining between them. The CDR3 length is 15 residues. Germline V CDR1 and CDR2: SGHRS, YFSETQ. The full variable domain, in which reference TRBV5-1 and TRBJ2-5 provide the parts outside the CDR3, is KAGVTQTPRYLIKTRGQQVTLSCSPISGHRSVSWYQQTPGQGLQFLFEYFSETQRNKGNFPGRFSGRQFSNSRSEMNVSTLELGDSALYLCASSARTQGGETQYFGPGTRLLVL.